This is a list of T cell receptor beta chains from one sample in a study of CD8+ T cells in alopecia areata. Data came from immunoSEQ multiplex PCR; TCRdb stores just in-frame clones and leaves some out. Here the sample spans about 210,000 clones, around 66% being singletons. Sequences were derived from CD4+ T cells sorted from blood, sampled at week 4, from a patient treated with tofacitinib. Receptors originate from a human donor with alopecia areata. CDR3s include the opening cysteine and the closing phenylalanine or tryptophan. The order of the fields is J gene, V gene, clone size, D gene, CDR3 DNA, CDR3 protein. A D gene is named only where the DNA matches it firmly. Expanded clones are given a class, and other clones once, few, many or no size at all.

j_gene: TRBJ2-7; v_gene: TRBV18; abundance: .; d_gene: .; CDR3nt: TGTGCCAGCTCACCTGGGACACATGCCTCCTACGAGCAGTACTTC; CDR3aa: CASSPGTHASYEQYF
j_gene: TRBJ2-3; v_gene: TRBV4-2; abundance: few; d_gene: .; CDR3nt: TGTGCCAGCGCTGAGGGGGAGACAGATACGCAGTATTTT; CDR3aa: CASAEGETDTQYF
j_gene: TRBJ1-1; v_gene: TRBV29-1; abundance: .; d_gene: .; CDR3nt: TGCAGCGTTAACGGTATAGGGCGGGGAGCTTTCTTT; CDR3aa: CSVNGIGRGAFF
j_gene: TRBJ2-1; v_gene: TRBV7-9; abundance: .; d_gene: .; CDR3nt: TGTGCCAGCAGCTCCCACGGGCAGGGCGATGAGCAGTTCTTC; CDR3aa: CASSSHGQGDEQFF
j_gene: TRBJ1-6; v_gene: TRBV7-2; abundance: .; d_gene: .; CDR3nt: TGTGCCAGCAGCTCAGATTATAATTCACCCCTCCACTTT; CDR3aa: CASSSDYNSPLHF
j_gene: TRBJ2-6; v_gene: TRBV27; abundance: .; d_gene: .; CDR3nt: TGTGCCAGCAGTCTCCTCTTGGGGGCACGTGGGGCCAACGTCCTGACTTTC; CDR3aa: CASSLLLGARGANVLTF
j_gene: TRBJ2-2; v_gene: TRBV9; abundance: .; d_gene: .; CDR3nt: TGTGCCAGCAGCGTAGGAGTAGCGGTAGGGACCGGGGAGCTGTTTTTT; CDR3aa: CASSVGVAVGTGELFF
j_gene: TRBJ2-5; v_gene: TRBV25-1; abundance: .; d_gene: TRBD2; CDR3nt: TGTGCCAGCAGTGAGACTAGCGGGTCTCAAGAGACCCAGTACTTC; CDR3aa: CASSETSGSQETQYF
j_gene: TRBJ1-2; v_gene: TRBV29-1; abundance: few; d_gene: TRBD1; CDR3nt: TGCAGCGGGGACAGTCTCTATGGCTACACCTTC; CDR3aa: CSGDSLYGYTF
j_gene: TRBJ2-5; v_gene: TRBV11-2; abundance: .; d_gene: TRBD2; CDR3nt: TGTGCCAGCAGCCCATCGCCTGTTGGTAGCGGGGGGCGGGAGACCCAGTACTTC; CDR3aa: CASSPSPVGSGGRETQYF
j_gene: TRBJ2-5; v_gene: TRBV27; abundance: once; d_gene: TRBD2; CDR3nt: TGTGCCAGCAGTTTTGAAAGGACTAGCGGGGGTCGAGAGACCCAGTACTTC; CDR3aa: CASSFERTSGGRETQYF
j_gene: TRBJ1-6; v_gene: TRBV4-2; abundance: few; d_gene: .; CDR3nt: TGTGCCAGCAGCCAAGAGCAAGCGGGGAATTCACCCCTCCACTTT; CDR3aa: CASSQEQAGNSPLHF
j_gene: TRBJ2-3; v_gene: TRBV5-1; abundance: .; d_gene: .; CDR3nt: TGCGCCAGCAGCAGATCGGGTGTCGGCACAGATACGCAGTATTTT; CDR3aa: CASSRSGVGTDTQYF
j_gene: TRBJ1-1; v_gene: TRBV11-2; abundance: .; d_gene: TRBD1; CDR3nt: TGTGCCAGCATCCCCTGGGGGGACAGGGGTTACACTGAAGCTTTCTTT; CDR3aa: CASIPWGDRGYTEAFF
j_gene: TRBJ2-7; v_gene: TRBV4-1; abundance: .; d_gene: .; CDR3nt: TGCGCCAGCAGCCGAGGCGTGACGGGATACGAGCAGTACTTC; CDR3aa: CASSRGVTGYEQYF
j_gene: TRBJ2-7; v_gene: TRBV7-2; abundance: .; d_gene: TRBD1; CDR3nt: TGTGCCAGCAGCTTAACGGCGACAGGGGGGTACGAGCAGTACTTC; CDR3aa: CASSLTATGGYEQYF
j_gene: TRBJ2-7; v_gene: TRBV29-1; abundance: .; d_gene: .; CDR3nt: TGCAGCGTTGAAGCAGACCAGGGGCCCCCAGGAGAGCAGTACTTC; CDR3aa: CSVEADQGPPGEQYF
j_gene: TRBJ1-2; v_gene: TRBV28; abundance: .; d_gene: .; CDR3nt: TGTGCCAGCAGTTTACAGAGGTATGGCTACACCTTC; CDR3aa: CASSLQRYGYTF
j_gene: TRBJ2-5; v_gene: TRBV30; abundance: .; d_gene: .; CDR3nt: TGTGCCTGGAGTGTGACTAGTAGGGAGACCCAGTACTTC; CDR3aa: CAWSVTSRETQYF
j_gene: TRBJ1-2; v_gene: TRBV10-3; abundance: .; d_gene: TRBD1; CDR3nt: TGTGCCATCAGCGCGTCGGACAGGCTCTATGGCTACACCTTC; CDR3aa: CAISASDRLYGYTF
j_gene: TRBJ1-4; v_gene: TRBV7-2; abundance: .; d_gene: TRBD1; CDR3nt: TGTGCCAGCAACTCTCCCGGGACAGGGGACGAAAAACTGTTTTTT; CDR3aa: CASNSPGTGDEKLFF
j_gene: TRBJ2-2; v_gene: TRBV30; abundance: once; d_gene: TRBD2; CDR3nt: TGTGCCTGGAGTTCCCAACAACTAGCGACCGGGGAGCTGTTTTTT; CDR3aa: CAWSSQQLATGELFF
j_gene: TRBJ2-3; v_gene: TRBV7-2; abundance: .; d_gene: .; CDR3nt: TGTGCCAGCAGCTTGGGCGACGCAGGCCGCACAGATACGCAGTATTTT; CDR3aa: CASSLGDAGRTDTQYF
j_gene: TRBJ1-5; v_gene: TRBV30; abundance: .; d_gene: TRBD1; CDR3nt: TGTGCCTGGAGGGGACAGGGGAATCAGCCCCAGCATTTT; CDR3aa: CAWRGQGNQPQHF
j_gene: TRBJ2-7; v_gene: TRBV6-5; abundance: .; d_gene: .; CDR3nt: TGTGCCAGCAGGACCGTCCTGAGCTCCTACGAGCAGTACTTC; CDR3aa: CASRTVLSSYEQYF
j_gene: TRBJ2-3; v_gene: TRBV11-2; abundance: .; d_gene: .; CDR3nt: TGTGCCAGCAGCTTACATCGTGGGGGAGGCACAGATACGCAGTATTTT; CDR3aa: CASSLHRGGGTDTQYF
j_gene: TRBJ2-2; v_gene: TRBV10-3; abundance: few; d_gene: .; CDR3nt: TGTGCCATCAGTGAGTGGACAGTTCGGACCGGGGAGCTGTTTTTT; CDR3aa: CAISEWTVRTGELFF
j_gene: TRBJ2-7; v_gene: TRBV4-3; abundance: .; d_gene: TRBD2; CDR3nt: TGCGCCAGGATCCATCCGGGACTAGCGGGGGGCTCCTCCTACGAGCAGTACTTC; CDR3aa: CARIHPGLAGGSSYEQYF
j_gene: TRBJ1-1; v_gene: TRBV29-1; abundance: .; d_gene: TRBD1; CDR3nt: TGCAGCGTTGAGGACAGGGGGAAAAAGAGGAACACTGAAGCTTTCTTT; CDR3aa: CSVEDRGKKRNTEAFF
j_gene: TRBJ1-5; v_gene: TRBV5-8; abundance: once; d_gene: TRBD1; CDR3nt: TGTGCCATAGGGGACGGGACAGGGGTTTCACAGCCCCAGCATTTT; CDR3aa: CAIGDGTGVSQPQHF
j_gene: TRBJ2-3; v_gene: TRBV10-3; abundance: few; d_gene: .; CDR3nt: TGTGCCATCAGGACGGGCACAGATACGCAGTATTTT; CDR3aa: CAIRTGTDTQYF
j_gene: TRBJ1-2; v_gene: TRBV30; abundance: .; d_gene: .; CDR3nt: TGTGCCTGGAGACCCCCAGGGGCTGGCTACACCTTC; CDR3aa: CAWRPPGAGYTF
j_gene: TRBJ2-2; v_gene: TRBV7-7; abundance: .; d_gene: TRBD1; CDR3nt: TGTGCTAGCAGCTTGACAGGGGCCGGGGAGCTGTTTTTT; CDR3aa: CASSLTGAGELFF
j_gene: TRBJ1-1; v_gene: TRBV7-2; abundance: .; d_gene: .; CDR3nt: TGTGCCAGCAGCCAAGACATCACTGAAGCTTTCTTT; CDR3aa: CASSQDITEAFF
j_gene: TRBJ1-2; v_gene: TRBV9; abundance: .; d_gene: .; CDR3nt: TGTGCCAGCGGGACAAACTATGGCTACACCTTC; CDR3aa: CASGTNYGYTF
j_gene: TRBJ2-5; v_gene: TRBV5-4; abundance: .; d_gene: .; CDR3nt: TGTGCCAGCAGCGAACAGGGTCCCCAAGAGACCCAGTACTTC; CDR3aa: CASSEQGPQETQYF
j_gene: TRBJ1-5; v_gene: TRBV30; abundance: .; d_gene: .; CDR3nt: TGTGCCTGGAGTAAAGATAATCAGCCCCAGCATTTT; CDR3aa: CAWSKDNQPQHF
j_gene: TRBJ2-3; v_gene: TRBV11-2; abundance: few; d_gene: TRBD2; CDR3nt: TGTGCCAGCAGAATTCTAGCGGCCCTCACAGATACGCAGTATTTT; CDR3aa: CASRILAALTDTQYF
j_gene: TRBJ2-4; v_gene: TRBV7-2; abundance: .; d_gene: .; CDR3nt: TGTGCCAGCAGCTTAGTTTCCCTAGCCAAAAACATTCAGTACTTC; CDR3aa: CASSLVSLAKNIQYF
j_gene: TRBJ2-7; v_gene: TRBV7-2; abundance: .; d_gene: .; CDR3nt: TGTGCCAGCAGCTTAGCCGGGGGACAACAATACGAGCAGTACTTC; CDR3aa: CASSLAGGQQYEQYF
j_gene: TRBJ2-5; v_gene: TRBV5-1; abundance: .; d_gene: TRBD2; CDR3nt: TGCGCCAGCAGCCCCCCCGGGGGGTACCAAGAGACCCAGTACTTC; CDR3aa: CASSPPGGYQETQYF
j_gene: TRBJ2-3; v_gene: TRBV5-4; abundance: .; d_gene: .; CDR3nt: TGTGCCAGCAGCTTGGTGGGACTCGGTGGGGATACGCAGTATTTT; CDR3aa: CASSLVGLGGDTQYF
j_gene: TRBJ2-5; v_gene: TRBV20-1; abundance: .; d_gene: .; CDR3nt: TGCAGTGCTAGAAGGGACCACTTC; CDR3aa: CSARRDHF
j_gene: TRBJ2-5; v_gene: TRBV2; abundance: .; d_gene: TRBD2; CDR3nt: TGTGCCAGCAGCTGGACTAGCGGGGGACAAGAGACCCAGTACTTC; CDR3aa: CASSWTSGGQETQYF
j_gene: TRBJ2-1; v_gene: TRBV12-5; abundance: .; d_gene: .; CDR3nt: TGTGCTAGTGGTTTAAACAGGGGACTTCTCTACAATGAGCAGTTCTTC; CDR3aa: CASGLNRGLLYNEQFF